Listed below are T cell receptor beta chains from one sample, sequenced in a study of T-cell reconstitution after alpha-beta-depleted transplantation in children. TCRdb re-derived calls from the PCR reads in MiXCR, one entry per CDR3 protein. The sample lists about 980,000 distinct CDR3 sequences; roughly 31% were seen once. The source was PBMCs, mostly from graft donor cells, collected 360 days after TCRalphabeta/CD19-depleted stem cell transplant. These receptors all come from a boy less than two years old who had a stem cell transplant for SCID, so the T cells may come from the graft donor. The CDR3 runs from the conserved cysteine through the conserved F or W. A D gene is named only where the DNA matches it firmly. Only part of the rows carry a size: once, few, many, or a class if the clone is expanded.

j_call,d_call,v_call,clone_size,cdr3_aa,cdr3_nt
TRBJ2-7,TRBD1,TRBV10-3,-,CAISPGQGGTYEQYF,TGTGCCATCAGCCCTGGACAGGGGGGGACATACGAGCAGTACTTC
TRBJ1-1,-,TRBV6-5,few,CASIYRVNTEAFF,TGTGCCAGCATTTACAGGGTGAACACTGAAGCTTTCTTT
TRBJ2-1,-,TRBV20-1,few,CSASDREGPIPDLSSYNEQFF,TGCAGTGCTAGCGACAGGGAGGGTCCTATCCCTGACCTGAGCTCCTACAATGAGCAGTTCTTC
TRBJ2-3,-,TRBV11-2,few,CASSLEGAGLQRVDTQYF,TGTGCCAGCAGCTTAGAGGGCGCCGGGCTCCAGAGGGTAGATACGCAGTATTTT
TRBJ2-7,-,TRBV9,few,CASSVASRSSEQYF,TGTGCCAGCAGCGTAGCCTCAAGGTCCTCCGAGCAGTACTTC
TRBJ1-1,TRBD1,TRBV5-1,few,CASSLTSGGAWTEAFF,TGCGCCAGCAGCCTAACCTCAGGGGGCGCGTGGACTGAAGCTTTCTTT
TRBJ2-7,TRBD1,TRBV12-3/TRBV12-4,-,CASTAGQGAYEQYF,TGTGCCAGCACCGCGGGACAGGGGGCCTACGAGCAGTACTTC
TRBJ2-7,-,TRBV3-1,-,CASSQGGSSEQYF,TGTGCCAGCAGCCAAGGGGGAAGTAGCGAGCAGTACTTC
TRBJ2-5,-,TRBV7-7,once,CASRRLGQQETQYF,TGTGCCAGCAGGCGTCTTGGACAGCAAGAGACCCAGTACTTC
TRBJ2-7,-,TRBV18,-,CASSPGIRGEQYF,TGTGCCAGCTCACCAGGGATACGAGGCGAGCAGTACTTC
TRBJ2-1,-,TRBV12-3/TRBV12-4,many,CASIRRGSYNEQFF,TGTGCCAGCATTAGGCGCGGTTCCTACAATGAGCAGTTCTTC
TRBJ2-7,-,TRBV2,-,CASRRTGWQYF,TGTGCCAGCAGGAGAACAGGCTGGCAGTACTTC
TRBJ2-1,-,TRBV7-2,few,CASRTVVAANEQFF,TGTGCCAGCAGGACAGTTGTCGCGGCAAATGAGCAGTTCTTC
TRBJ2-1,TRBD1,TRBV18,-,CASSPPDRDYNEQFF,TGTGCCAGCTCACCACCGGACAGGGACTACAATGAGCAGTTCTTC
TRBJ2-1,TRBD2,TRBV18,-,CASSPRFGLAGFYNEQFF,TGTGCCAGCTCACCACGTTTTGGACTAGCGGGGTTCTACAATGAGCAGTTCTTC
TRBJ2-5,-,TRBV4-1,-,CASSQDGGKTQYF,TGCGCCAGCAGCCAAGACGGGGGAAAGACCCAGTACTTC
TRBJ2-7,-,TRBV6-2/TRBV6-3,few,CASSYSLGAIYEQYF,TGTGCCAGCAGTTACTCGTTGGGGGCGATCTACGAGCAGTACTTC
TRBJ2-3,TRBD2,TRBV20-1,-,CSALTFSGGGTDTQYF,TGCAGTGCTTTAACGTTTAGCGGGGGTGGCACAGATACGCAGTATTTT
TRBJ2-5,-,TRBV6-5,few,CASSYPQGSQETQYF,TGTGCCAGCAGTTACCCCCAGGGGTCTCAAGAGACCCAGTACTTC
TRBJ2-3,-,TRBV9,-,CASNSPGGRDTQYF,TGTGCCAGCAATTCCCCGGGGGGCCGAGATACGCAGTATTTT
TRBJ2-6,-,TRBV10-3,few,CAIRSFGSGTPQSGANVLTF,TGTGCCATCAGGTCTTTTGGGTCCGGGACACCTCAATCTGGGGCCAACGTCCTGACTTTC
TRBJ2-5,-,TRBV3-1,-,CASSQDHGETQYF,TGTGCCAGCAGCCAAGATCATGGAGAGACCCAGTACTTC
TRBJ2-6,-,TRBV20-1,few,CSAFPSGANVLTF,TGCAGTGCTTTCCCCTCTGGGGCCAACGTCCTGACTTTC
TRBJ1-1,TRBD1,TRBV7-9,-,CASGPETGANTEAFF,TGTGCCAGCGGACCTGAGACAGGGGCAAACACTGAAGCTTTCTTT
TRBJ1-2,TRBD1,TRBV5-1,-,CASRTKGGGNYGYTF,TGCGCCAGCCGAACTAAAGGGGGCGGTAACTATGGCTACACCTTC
TRBJ2-5,-,TRBV28,once,CATDGQPGTQYF,TGTGCCACCGATGGCCAGCCGGGGACCCAGTACTTC
TRBJ1-2,-,TRBV15,few,CATSRDKPGGSYGYTF,TGTGCCACCAGCAGAGATAAACCGGGAGGGTCATATGGCTACACCTTC
TRBJ2-7,TRBD1,TRBV4-3,-,CASSQASWTGYEQYF,TGCGCCAGCAGCCAAGCTTCATGGACAGGGTACGAGCAGTACTTC
TRBJ2-3,TRBD2,TRBV7-3,few,CASSSPGGRGTDTQYF,TGTGCCAGCAGCTCCCCGGGGGGGCGCGGCACAGATACGCAGTATTTT
TRBJ1-6,-,TRBV6-2/TRBV6-3,-,CASRNDALSPLHF,TGTGCCAGCAGAAACGACGCCCTTTCACCCCTCCACTTT
TRBJ1-2,TRBD1,TRBV25-1,-,CASRGQAHYGYTF,TGTGCCAGCAGAGGACAGGCCCACTATGGCTACACCTTC
TRBJ1-5,TRBD1,TRBV10-3,few,CAISPQGRSNQPQHF,TGTGCCATCAGCCCACAGGGGAGAAGCAATCAGCCCCAGCATTTT
TRBJ1-1,-,TRBV5-1,few,CASSLEAGAGNTEAFF,TGCGCCAGCAGCTTGGAGGCAGGGGCTGGGAACACTGAAGCTTTCTTT
TRBJ2-3,-,TRBV2,-,CASRTRETDTQYF,TGTGCCAGCAGGACCCGGGAGACAGATACGCAGTATTTT
TRBJ2-5,-,TRBV20-1,-,CSAPRLAGNYF,TGCAGTGCTCCCCGTTTGGCAGGAAATTACTTC
TRBJ2-5,-,TRBV12-3/TRBV12-4,-,CASSLLATGETQYF,TGTGCCAGCAGTCTTCTAGCGACGGGGGAGACCCAGTACTTC
TRBJ2-1,-,TRBV29-1,-,CSVDPSGYNEQFF,TGCAGCGTTGATCCCTCAGGCTACAATGAGCAGTTCTTC
TRBJ1-1,-,TRBV20-1,few,CSARTMAGLNTEAFF,TGCAGTGCTAGAACTATGGCAGGTTTGAACACTGAAGCTTTCTTT
TRBJ1-3,-,TRBV5-1,-,CASKSSGTGNTIYF,TGCGCCAGCAAGAGCTCAGGGACTGGAAACACCATATATTTT
TRBJ2-1,-,TRBV4-1,-,CASSQPGTPKQFF,TGCGCCAGCAGCCAACCCGGGACACCTAAGCAGTTCTTC
TRBJ2-4,-,TRBV3-1,-,CASSLAGAAAGNIQYF,TGTGCCAGCAGCCTGGCGGGTGCCGCGGCGGGTAACATTCAGTACTTC
TRBJ2-4,TRBD1,TRBV29-1,few,CSVAKLGTENIQYF,TGCAGCGTCGCAAAACTCGGGACAGAAAACATTCAGTACTTC
TRBJ2-7,-,TRBV10-3,-,CASQWEVTYEQYF,TGTGCCAGCCAGTGGGAAGTAACCTACGAGCAGTACTTC
TRBJ1-2,-,TRBV5-1,-,CASSLVGPNNGYTF,TGCGCCAGCAGCTTGGTGGGACCGAACAATGGCTACACCTTC
TRBJ2-6,-,TRBV6-5,few,CASSYSLPSGANVLTF,TGTGCCAGCAGTTACAGTCTGCCATCTGGGGCCAACGTCCTGACTTTC
TRBJ1-2,-,TRBV10-3,once,CATGLRAGNYGYTF,TGTGCCACCGGCCTAAGGGCGGGAAACTATGGCTACACCTTC
TRBJ2-2,-,TRBV15,few,CATRRQVANTGELFF,TGTGCCACCAGGCGTCAGGTCGCCAACACCGGGGAGCTGTTTTTT
TRBJ1-1,TRBD1,TRBV2,-,CASMDRASNEVEMNTEAFF,TGTGCCAGCATGGACAGGGCTTCCAATGAGGTCGAGATGAACACTGAAGCTTTCTTT
TRBJ2-1,-,TRBV7-3,few,CASSPSYSSYNEQFF,TGTGCCAGCAGCCCTTCCTACAGCTCCTACAATGAGCAGTTCTTC
TRBJ1-5,TRBD1,TRBV29-1,few,CSVRTGEGNQPQHF,TGCAGCGTGAGGACAGGGGAGGGAAATCAGCCCCAGCATTTT
TRBJ1-2,TRBD1,TRBV19,-,CATRDRENYGYTF,TGTGCCACCCGGGACAGGGAGAACTATGGCTACACCTTC
TRBJ2-2,-,TRBV7-6,-,CASSLGWVPYTGELFF,TGTGCCAGCAGCTTAGGTTGGGTCCCATACACCGGGGAGCTGTTTTTT
TRBJ2-7,TRBD1,TRBV5-1,-,CASSWTGGSYEQYF,TGCGCCAGCAGCTGGACAGGGGGCTCCTACGAGCAGTACTTC
TRBJ2-5,TRBD2,TRBV3-1,-,CASSQGTSGSLQETQYF,TGTGCCAGCAGCCAGGGCACTAGCGGGAGCCTCCAAGAGACCCAGTACTTC